This T cell receptor beta chain was retrieved from a study of cytomegalovirus exposure and HLA in healthy donors. The germline V gene has CDR1 GTSNPN and CDR2 SVGIG (reference sequence). V was pared by 0 bases and J by 8 bases, with 10 bases between. CDR3 size: 12 residues. A multiplex PCR was run with 60 Vbeta primers and 13 Jbeta primers. TCRdb's copy holds only in-frame clones and misses some; the assay was immunoSEQ multiplex PCR. The profile shows 55,000 to 80,000 clones, 55% to 80% of them singletons. The sample comprised PBMCs. The origin of this receptor is a woman in her 30s in good health and CMV-seronegative. The chain recombines TRBV30 with TRBJ1-2; possibly TRBD1 for D (5 bases). The CDR3 DNA reads as TGTGCCTGGAGTGTCGGGGGAATGGGCTACACCTTC. This encodes CAWSVGGMGYTF.